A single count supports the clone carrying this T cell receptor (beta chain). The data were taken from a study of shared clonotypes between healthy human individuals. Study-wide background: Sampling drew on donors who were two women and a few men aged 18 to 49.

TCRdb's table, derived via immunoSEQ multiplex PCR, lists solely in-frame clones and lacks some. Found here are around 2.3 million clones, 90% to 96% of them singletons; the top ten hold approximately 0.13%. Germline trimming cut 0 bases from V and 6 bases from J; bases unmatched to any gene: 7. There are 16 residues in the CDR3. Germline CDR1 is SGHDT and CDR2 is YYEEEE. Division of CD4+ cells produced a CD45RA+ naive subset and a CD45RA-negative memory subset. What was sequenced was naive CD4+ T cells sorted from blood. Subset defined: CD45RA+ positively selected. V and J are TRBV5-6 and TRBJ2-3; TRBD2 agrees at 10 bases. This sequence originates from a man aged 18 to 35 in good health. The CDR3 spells CASSLGLAGHSDTQYF. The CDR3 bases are TGTGCCAGCAGCTTGGGACTAGCGGGTCACTCGGATACGCAGTATTTT.